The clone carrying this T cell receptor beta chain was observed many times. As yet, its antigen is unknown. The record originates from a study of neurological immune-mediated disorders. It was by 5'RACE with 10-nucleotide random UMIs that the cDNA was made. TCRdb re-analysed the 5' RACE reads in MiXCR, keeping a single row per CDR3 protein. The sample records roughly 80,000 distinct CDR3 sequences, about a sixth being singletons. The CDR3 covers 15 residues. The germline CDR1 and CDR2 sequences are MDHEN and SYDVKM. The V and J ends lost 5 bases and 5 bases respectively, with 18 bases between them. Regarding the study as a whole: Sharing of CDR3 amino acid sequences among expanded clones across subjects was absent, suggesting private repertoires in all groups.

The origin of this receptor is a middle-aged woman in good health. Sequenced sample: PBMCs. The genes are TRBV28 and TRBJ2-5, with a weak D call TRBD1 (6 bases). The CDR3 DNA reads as TGTGCCAGCAGTCCTCAACAGGGCGGATCTGAGACCCAGTACTTC. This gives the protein CASSPQQGGSETQYF. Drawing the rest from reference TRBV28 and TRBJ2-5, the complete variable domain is DVKVTQSSRYLVKRTGEKVFLECVQDMDHENMFWYRQDPGLGLRLIYFSYDVKMKEKGDIPEGYSVSREKKERFSLILESASTNQTSMYLCASSPQQGGSETQYFGPGTRLLVL.